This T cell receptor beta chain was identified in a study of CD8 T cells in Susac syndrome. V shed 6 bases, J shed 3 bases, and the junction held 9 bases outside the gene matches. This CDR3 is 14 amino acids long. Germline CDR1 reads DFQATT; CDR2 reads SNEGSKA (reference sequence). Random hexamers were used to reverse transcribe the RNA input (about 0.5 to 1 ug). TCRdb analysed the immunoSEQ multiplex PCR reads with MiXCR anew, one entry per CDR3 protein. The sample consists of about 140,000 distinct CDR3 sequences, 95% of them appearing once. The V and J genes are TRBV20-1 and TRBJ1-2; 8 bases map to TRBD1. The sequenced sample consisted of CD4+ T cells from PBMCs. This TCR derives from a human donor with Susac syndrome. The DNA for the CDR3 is TGCAGTGCACCGGGACAGGTTGGGCACTATGGCTACACCTTC. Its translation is CSAPGQVGHYGYTF.